One and the same sample provided the 30 T cell receptor beta chains below, sequenced in a study of blood T cell repertoires in COVID-19. TCRdb's copy holds only in-frame clones and misses some; the assay was immunoSEQ multiplex PCR. Of about 120,000 clones in the sample, roughly 89% are singletons; the top ten hold approximately 3.9%. Sequencing was performed on peripheral blood. The receptors were gathered from a woman aged 55-69 years with COVID-19, enrolled during active disease.

The CDR3 here is CASSIRAMNTEAFF. As DNA, the CDR3 is TGTGCCAGTAGTATCAGGGCTATGAACACTGAAGCTTTCTTT. The rearrangement uses TRBV19 and TRBJ1-1; a possible D gene is TRBD1 (5 bases). Germline CDR1 and CDR2: LNHDA and SQIVND (reference sequence). The CDR3 has 14 amino acids. Trimming cost V 3 bases and J 0 bases, with 8 bases left between them.

This rearrangement joins TRBV7-9 to TRBJ2-5; 7 bases fit TRBD2. The CDR3 consists of 14 residues. V trimming: 5 bases; J trimming: 0 bases; junction bases outside the gene matches: 3. Germline CDR1 and CDR2: SEHNR and FQNEAQ (reference sequence). CDR3 nucleotide sequence: TGTGCCAGCAGCATGCTAGCGGACCAAGAGACCCAGTACTTC. This translates into CASSMLADQETQYF.

The genes are TRBV3-1 (or the pseudogene TRBV3-2) and TRBJ1-3; no reliable D call. Trimming pared 0 bases from V and 0 bases from J, leaving 9 bases between. Germline CDR1 LGHDT, CDR2 YNNKEL (reference sequence). The CDR3 totals 16 residues. The CDR3 sequence: CASSQDPLSSGNTIYF. The CDR3 DNA reads as TGTGCCAGCAGCCAAGATCCCCTAAGCTCTGGAAACACCATATATTTT.

The chain couples TRBV18 to TRBJ2-1; TRBD2 aligns across 7 bases. The V gene's germline CDR1 is KGHSH and CDR2 LQKENI. The J segment lost 7 bases and the V segment lost 6 bases, leaving 6 bases of the junction unmatched. The CDR3 totals 13 residues. This chain's CDR3 is CASSSGLENEQFF. The CDR3 DNA follows: TGTGCCAGCTCTTCAGGACTAGAAAATGAGCAGTTCTTC.

The chain recombines TRBV11-1 with TRBJ2-3, with D possibly being TRBD2 (7 bases). Trimming stripped 0 bases from V and 3 bases from J, with 19 bases between. CDR3 size: 18 residues. Looked up from germline, CDR1 is SGHAT and CDR2 is FQDESV (reference sequence). CDR3 residues: CASSLAYRGARATDTQYF. The CDR3 nucleotides are TGTGCCAGCAGCTTAGCGTATCGGGGGGCCCGTGCAACAGATACGCAGTATTTT.

This chain uses TRBV6-4 with TRBJ1-2; 8 bases are a match to TRBD1. V shed 0 bases and J 7 bases; nucleotides not matched to a gene: 13. The CDR3 runs to 17 residues. CDR1 MRHNA and CDR2 SNTAGT come from the germline V gene. The DNA of the CDR3 is TGTGCCAGCAGTGACTCGAGTGACAGGGGTTATCACAGTGGCTACACCTTC. As protein: CASSDSSDRGYHSGYTF.

The rearrangement uses TRBV19 and TRBJ2-7, with 8 bases matching TRBD1. The CDR3 has 14 amino acids. Unmatched junction bases numbered 8, after V lost 4 bases and J lost 6 bases. Germline lookup yields CDR1 LNHDA and CDR2 SQIVND (reference sequence). CDR3 bases: TGTGCCAGTAGTAGTCAGGGGGCGCAAGGCGAGCAGTACTTC. Translation gives CASSSQGAQGEQYF.

The rearrangement uses TRBV5-8 and TRBJ2-5; no clear D. Trimming left V 0 bases short and J 4 bases short, with 16 bases between. Germline V CDR1 and CDR2: SGHTS, YDEGEE. This CDR3 spans 16 amino acids. The CDR3 reads CASSLVFGQIGETQYF. Here the CDR3 DNA reads TGTGCCAGCAGCTTGGTTTTTGGGCAGATAGGAGAGACCCAGTACTTC.

This chain joins TRBV6-2 or TRBV6-3 and TRBJ1-1; tentative D call: TRBD1 (5 bases). The CDR3 runs 14 residues. CDR1 and CDR2 from the germline V gene are MNHEY and SVGEGT. V was cut by 0 bases and J by 4 bases, with 9 bases left in between. The CDR3 loop reads CASSYSTGFTEAFF. The CDR3 region has the DNA TGTGCCAGCAGTTACTCTACAGGATTCACTGAAGCTTTCTTT.

The rearrangement joins TRBV9 to TRBJ2-7; tentative D call: TRBD2 (6 bases). CDR3 length: 14 amino acids. CDR1 and CDR2 from the germline V gene are SGDLS and YYNGEE. V was shortened by 1 base and J by 5 bases, with 13 bases between the two germline ends. The CDR3 is CASSVMARDNEQYF. CDR3 nucleotides: TGTGCCAGCAGCGTAATGGCGCGGGATAACGAGCAGTACTTC.

The chain recombines TRBV25-1 with TRBJ2-2; 11 bases map to TRBD1. The CDR3 has 13 amino acids. The germline gives CDR1 MGHDK, CDR2 SYGVNS. The J segment lost 5 bases and the V segment lost 10 bases, leaving 3 bases of the junction unmatched. Written as DNA, the CDR3 is TGTGCCACCAGGGACAGGGGGACCGGGGAGCTGTTTTTT. Protein sequence: CATRDRGTGELFF. The variable domain in full, with the rest retrieved from reference TRBV25-1 and TRBJ2-2, is EADIYQTPRYLVIGTGKKITLECSQTMGHDKMYWYQQDPGMELHLIHYSYGVNSTEKGDLSSESTVSRIRTEHFPLTLESARPSHTSQYLCATRDRGTGELFFGEGSRLTVL.

This clone was observed once. The rearrangement joins TRBV11-3 to TRBJ2-1; TRBD2 might be the D (6 bases). Trimming took 0 bases from V and 1 from J, leaving 7 bases between them. The CDR3 covers 15 residues. From germline, CDR1 is SGHNT and CDR2 YENEEA. The CDR3 protein is CASSLDGGSYNEQFF. The CDR3, as DNA: TGTGCCAGCAGCTTAGATGGGGGGTCCTACAATGAGCAGTTCTTC.

The CDR3 region is CASSRTGWSEAFF. In DNA, the CDR3 is TGTGCCAGCAGTCGGACAGGGTGGAGTGAAGCTTTCTTT. The rearrangement links TRBV12-3 or TRBV12-4 to TRBJ1-1; 8 bases match TRBD1. This CDR3 has 13 amino acids. V shed 5 bases, J shed 7 bases, and the junction held 6 bases outside the gene matches.

This clone was seen once. V gene TRBV5-1 combines with J gene TRBJ2-2, with TRBD1 matching 9 bases. In germline, CDR1 is SGHRS, CDR2 YFSETQ. V lost 4 bases and J lost 1; bases outside the gene matches: 11. The CDR3 covers 18 residues. The CDR3 is CASSPVPQGAMNTGELFF. CDR3 nucleotides: TGCGCCAGCAGCCCCGTCCCACAGGGGGCCATGAACACCGGGGAGCTGTTTTTT.

The chain joins TRBV5-8 to TRBJ2-1; 7 nucleotides align to TRBD2. Germline values: CDR1 SGHTS, CDR2 YDEGEE. The CDR3 loop spans 15 amino acids. V trimming: 4 bases; J trimming: 2 bases; junction bases outside the gene matches: 6. For the CDR3, the DNA is TGTGCCAGCAGCACCAGCGGGGCCCCCTACAATGAGCAGTTCTTC. Translated: CASSTSGAPYNEQFF.

J is TRBJ2-7 and V is TRBV10-3; TRBD1 matches at 11 bases. V was pared by 6 bases and J by 5 bases, with 3 bases of the junction left unmatched. CDR1 is ENHRY and CDR2 is SYGVKD in the germline V gene. The CDR3 contains 13 residues. In DNA form, the CDR3 reads TGTGCCATCAGCGGGGACAGGGGGAACGAGCAGTACTTC. Its protein is CAISGDRGNEQYF.

The chain recombines TRBV6-2 or TRBV6-3 with TRBJ2-1, with 13 bases that match TRBD2. Germline V gene lookup returns CDR1 MNHEY and CDR2 SVGEGT. Germline trimming cut 6 bases from V and 4 bases from J; bases unmatched to any gene: 3. CDR3 size: 15 residues. DNA for the CDR3: TGTGCCAGCAGCCAGGGACTAGCGGGGTACAATGAGCAGTTCTTC. Amino acid sequence: CASSQGLAGYNEQFF.

V is TRBV10-3 and J is TRBJ2-1; 8 bases match TRBD1. The CDR3 spans 14 residues. Germline V lookup: CDR1 ENHRY, CDR2 SYGVKD. V lost 4 bases, J lost 9 bases, and 8 bases stayed unmatched. The CDR3 nucleotides read TGTGCCATCAGTGCCCAGGGGGCGGGTGGTGAGCAGTTCTTC. Protein sequence: CAISAQGAGGEQFF.

The chain couples TRBV13 to TRBJ1-4, with D uncertain. The length of the CDR3 is 14 residues. Germline V lookup: CDR1 PRHDT, CDR2 FYEKMQ (reference sequence). V shed 8 bases and J shed 4 bases, with 14 bases lying between them. This chain's CDR3 is CASSTEAGNEKLFF. As DNA, the CDR3 is TGTGCCAGCTCCACGGAAGCAGGTAATGAAAAACTGTTTTTT.

The chain is built from TRBV14 and TRBJ1-2; no clear D. Germline V gene data show CDR1 as SGHDN and CDR2 as FVKESK. V was trimmed by 0 bases and J by 0 bases, leaving 5 bases between them. This CDR3 region has 14 residues. The CDR3 region has the DNA TGTGCCAGCAGCCAAGAAACAGCTAACTATGGCTACACCTTC. Protein: CASSQETANYGYTF. Supplemented by reference TRBV14 and TRBJ1-2, the full variable domain reads EAGVTQFPSHSVIEKGQTVTLRCDPISGHDNLYWYRRVMGKEIKFLLHFVKESKQDESGMPNNRFLAERTGGTYSTLKVQPAELEDSGVYFCASSQETANYGYTFGSGTRLTVV.

J is TRBJ1-2 and V is TRBV20-1; D is perhaps TRBD1 (5 bases). The V and J ends lost 6 bases and 7 bases respectively, with 12 bases between them. The V gene's germline CDR1 is DFQATT and CDR2 SNEGSKA (reference sequence). The CDR3 runs 11 residues. In nucleotides, the CDR3 is TGCAGTGCCGGACCAGGGTTTGGCTACACCTTC. Its translation is CSAGPGFGYTF.

The rearrangement uses TRBV2 and TRBJ1-2; 7 nucleotides line up with TRBD1. Losses at the gene ends were 2 bases for V and 0 bases for J; bases not matched to a gene: 9. The CDR3 runs to 17 residues. Germline CDR1 SNHLY, CDR2 FYNNEI. Here the CDR3 reads CASSERGRRTANYGYTF. CDR3 coding DNA: TGTGCCAGCAGTGAAAGGGGGCGAAGAACCGCTAACTATGGCTACACCTTC.

The chain combines TRBV5-1 with TRBJ1-4; 8 positions match TRBD1. Unmatched junction bases numbered 21, after V lost 4 bases and J lost 7 bases. This CDR3 region has 19 residues. Per germline, CDR1 SGHRS and CDR2 YFSETQ. CDR3 bases: TGCGCCAGCAGCGTTGCAGGGGGCGTAGGCAACCCACAGACTGAAAAACTGTTTTTT. It translates to CASSVAGGVGNPQTEKLFF.

The chain joins TRBV18 to TRBJ2-7; 9 bases align to TRBD1. The CDR3 is 14 residues long. Germline-derived CDR1 and CDR2 are KGHSH and LQKENI. The V gene end was trimmed by 3 bases and the J gene end by 2 bases; junction bases not matched to a gene: 2. DNA for the CDR3: TGTGCCAGCTCACCGGGGACAGGGCCCTACGAGCAGTACTTC. Translating it yields CASSPGTGPYEQYF.

V usage is TRBV2 and J usage is TRBJ2-7; the match to TRBD1 covers 9 bases. Germline V gives CDR1 SNHLY, CDR2 FYNNEI. The length of the CDR3 is 13 residues. J gave up 5 bases and V 8 bases, and 7 bases lay outside the gene matches. CDR3 residues: CASDGTGRDEQYF. CDR3 bases: TGTGCCAGCGACGGGACAGGGAGGGACGAGCAGTACTTC.

This clone was found a few times. The V call is TRBV7-9, the J call TRBJ2-7, with a weak D call TRBD2 (5 bases). CDR3 length: 13 amino acids. V lost 5 bases and J lost 3, with 11 bases in between. The germline CDR1 and CDR2 sequences are SEHNR and FQNEAQ (reference sequence). CDR3 sequence (DNA): TGTGCCAGCAGCCACTGGACTGGCTACGAGCAGTACTTC. Protein product: CASSHWTGYEQYF. Full variable domain (outside the CDR3, taken from reference TRBV7-9 and TRBJ2-7): DTGVSQNPRHKITKRGQNVTFRCDPISEHNRLYWYRQTLGQGPEFLTYFQNEAQLEKSRLLSDRFSAERPKGSFSTLEIQRTEQGDSAMYLCASSHWTGYEQYFGPGTRLTVT.

The rearrangement links TRBV9 to TRBJ2-1; 8 bases agree with TRBD1. Germline V gene data show CDR1 as SGDLS and CDR2 as YYNGEE. The CDR3 loop spans 15 amino acids. V lost 6 bases to trimming and J lost 0 bases; unmatched junction nucleotides: 5. The CDR3 is CASNYRGSSYNEQFF. The CDR3 DNA reads as TGTGCCAGCAACTACAGGGGGAGCTCCTACAATGAGCAGTTCTTC.

This clone was seen once. This chain connects TRBV6-2 or TRBV6-3 to TRBJ2-1, with a tentative D call TRBD2 (6 bases). The length of the CDR3 is 16 residues. The V end lost 5 bases, the J end lost 6 bases, and 20 bases lay between the germline ends. Germline V gene data show CDR1 as MNHEY and CDR2 as SVGEGT. CDR3 sequence (DNA): TGTGCCAGCAGTCAAACTCGACTAGGTGTCGGCAATGAGCAGTTCTTC. It codes for CASSQTRLGVGNEQFF.

The chain recombines TRBV5-4 with TRBJ1-5; D is unresolved. This CDR3 is 13 amino acids long. CDR1 and CDR2 from the germline V gene are SGHNT and YYREEE (reference sequence). V lost 2 bases, J lost 4 bases, and 7 bases lay in between. The CDR3, as DNA: TGTGCCAGCAGCTTTGAGAGGAATCAGCCCCAGCATTTT. This gives the protein CASSFERNQPQHF.

This chain joins TRBV27 and TRBJ1-2; a possible D gene is TRBD1 (6 bases). From germline, CDR1 is MNHEY and CDR2 SMNVEV (reference sequence). Trimming took 2 bases from V and 3 from J, leaving 7 bases between them. This CDR3 spans 13 amino acids. CDR3 in amino acids: CASSLPGDYGYTF. CDR3 in DNA: TGTGCCAGCAGTTTACCAGGGGACTATGGCTACACCTTC.